A selection of T cell receptor beta chains follows, all from one sample in a study of blood T cells in healthy people across ages. One entry per CDR3 protein, called by TCRdb with MiXCR from the 5' RACE reads. The table shows 700,000 to 1,000,000 distinct CDR3 sequences, with under 45% occurring only once. The sample was blood. These receptors originate from a man aged 60 to 75 in good health. Both conserved end residues are part of each CDR3. Fields, in order: J gene, CDR3 length, clone size, D gene, V gene, CDR3 protein, CDR3 DNA. A D gene is named only where the DNA matches it firmly. Some rows have no size entry. The others give once, few or many, or a class for an expanded clone.

>TRBJ1-1|15|.|TRBD1|TRBV7-2
CASSFPLGQVTEAFF
TGTGCCAGCAGCTTCCCCCTAGGACAGGTCACTGAAGCTTTCTTT
>TRBJ2-7|15|.|.|TRBV6-2/TRBV6-3
CASSPVGTGSYEQYF
TGTGCCAGCAGCCCCGTCGGAACCGGCTCCTACGAGCAGTACTTC
>TRBJ1-4|17|.|.|TRBV7-9
CASSLGSSIGNNEKLFF
TGTGCCAGCAGCTTAGGCTCCTCCATCGGTAATAATGAAAAACTGTTTTTT
>TRBJ2-1|16|.|TRBD1|TRBV6-5
CASSHSGTGTYNEQFF
TGTGCCAGCAGTCACTCCGGGACAGGAACCTACAATGAGCAGTTCTTC
>TRBJ2-7|15|.|TRBD1|TRBV7-2
CASSHQQGAKSEQYF
TGTGCCAGCAGCCACCAACAGGGGGCGAAATCCGAGCAGTACTTC
>TRBJ2-1|15|.|.|TRBV11-2
CASSLGLRGQETQFF
TGTGCCAGCAGCTTAGGACTACGGGGCCAAGAGACCCAGTTCTTC
>TRBJ2-7|13|.|TRBD1|TRBV6-2/TRBV6-3
CATRDRDYNEQYF
TGTGCCACCCGGGACAGGGATTACAATGAGCAGTACTTC
>TRBJ2-2|13|.|.|TRBV2
CASLALGTGELFF
TGTGCCAGCCTTGCGTTGGGCACCGGGGAGCTGTTTTTT
>TRBJ2-1|15|.|TRBD2|TRBV27
CASSLQGLGFNEQFF
TGTGCCAGCAGTCTACAGGGACTAGGCTTCAATGAGCAGTTCTTC
>TRBJ1-1|12|few|TRBD1|TRBV6-2/TRBV6-3
CASIQGVAEAFF
TGTGCCAGCATTCAGGGGGTGGCTGAAGCTTTCTTT
>TRBJ1-2|15|.|.|TRBV14
CASSQVAGHNYGYTF
TGTGCCAGCAGCCAAGTGGCAGGGCATAACTATGGCTACACCTTC
>TRBJ1-1|11|.|.|TRBV24-1
CATSDKWKAFF
TGTGCCACCAGTGATAAATGGAAAGCTTTCTTT
>TRBJ2-5|15|.|.|TRBV20-1
CSARVGGGREETQYF
TGCAGTGCTAGAGTAGGGGGGGGGCGGGAAGAGACCCAGTACTTC
>TRBJ2-7|14|.|.|TRBV20-1
CSASGQAAYYEQYF
TGCAGTGCTAGTGGGCAGGCCGCCTATTACGAGCAGTACTTC
>TRBJ2-3|16|.|.|TRBV20-1
CSAEDPLVGGTDTQYF
TGCAGTGCTGAAGACCCACTAGTGGGGGGCACAGATACGCAGTATTTT
>TRBJ1-1|16|.|.|TRBV27
CASRVDQSPTFTEAFF
TGTGCCAGCAGGGTGGACCAATCGCCAACCTTCACTGAAGCTTTCTTT
>TRBJ2-6|15|once|.|TRBV6-2/TRBV6-3
CASSYVGARANVLTF
TGTGCCAGCAGTTACGTGGGGGCGAGGGCCAACGTCCTGACTTTC
>TRBJ1-1|14|.|.|TRBV12-3/TRBV12-4
CASRQVGGNTEAFF
TGTGCCAGCAGGCAGGTGGGGGGGAACACTGAAGCTTTCTTT
>TRBJ2-5|14|few|TRBD1|TRBV30
CAWSNGQGGETQYF
TGTGCCTGGAGTAACGGACAGGGGGGCGAGACCCAGTACTTC
>TRBJ2-5|13|.|TRBD1|TRBV7-9
CVSSQGQGKTQYF
TGTGTCAGCAGCCAAGGACAGGGGAAGACCCAGTACTTC
>TRBJ1-1|12|.|.|TRBV28
CASSSPHTEAFF
TGTGCCAGCAGTTCCCCTCACACTGAAGCTTTCTTT
>TRBJ2-1|14|few|TRBD2|TRBV7-2
CASSPGLARNEQFF
TGTGCCAGCAGCCCGGGACTAGCGAGGAATGAGCAGTTCTTC
>TRBJ1-2|14|few|.|TRBV13
CASSLQGMNYGYTF
TGTGCCAGCAGCTTGCAGGGAATGAACTATGGCTACACCTTC
>TRBJ2-1|18|.|.|TRBV3-1
CASSQGGTGYLSYNEQFF
TGTGCCAGCAGCCAAGGGGGCACAGGGTACCTCTCCTACAATGAGCAGTTCTTC
>TRBJ1-2|16|.|.|TRBV4-3
CASSQDWDTFNYGYTF
TGCGCCAGCAGCCAAGATTGGGACACTTTTAACTATGGCTACACCTTC
>TRBJ1-4|14|.|.|TRBV6-1
CASSEGGAAEKLFF
TGTGCCAGCAGTGAGGGCGGGGCGGCTGAAAAACTGTTTTTT
>TRBJ2-3|16|few|.|TRBV7-2
CASSLVATGATDTQYF
TGTGCCAGCAGCTTAGTGGCGACAGGAGCCACAGATACGCAGTATTTT
>TRBJ2-3|13|few|TRBD1|TRBV6-5
CASRDRYTDTQYF
TGTGCCAGCAGGGACAGGTACACAGATACGCAGTATTTT
>TRBJ2-7|13|.|.|TRBV12-3/TRBV12-4
CASSLLELDEQYF
TGTGCCAGCAGTTTACTCGAACTGGACGAGCAGTACTTC
>TRBJ2-3|15|few|TRBD2|TRBV15
CATSQEAGGFGTQYF
TGTGCCACCAGTCAAGAGGCGGGGGGCTTCGGTACGCAGTATTTT
>TRBJ2-7|12|.|.|TRBV7-9
CASSLESHRQYF
TGTGCCAGCAGCTTAGAGTCCCACAGGCAGTACTTC
>TRBJ1-1|13|.|.|TRBV2
CASSEGARTEAFF
TGTGCCAGCAGTGAAGGGGCCAGGACTGAAGCTTTCTTT
>TRBJ2-4|12|.|.|TRBV6-2/TRBV6-3
CASRTAKNIQYF
TGTGCCAGCCGGACGGCCAAAAACATTCAGTACTTC
>TRBJ2-7|15|many|TRBD1|TRBV7-8
CASSSGQGSTYEQYF
TGTGCCAGCAGCTCCGGACAGGGGAGTACCTACGAGCAGTACTTC